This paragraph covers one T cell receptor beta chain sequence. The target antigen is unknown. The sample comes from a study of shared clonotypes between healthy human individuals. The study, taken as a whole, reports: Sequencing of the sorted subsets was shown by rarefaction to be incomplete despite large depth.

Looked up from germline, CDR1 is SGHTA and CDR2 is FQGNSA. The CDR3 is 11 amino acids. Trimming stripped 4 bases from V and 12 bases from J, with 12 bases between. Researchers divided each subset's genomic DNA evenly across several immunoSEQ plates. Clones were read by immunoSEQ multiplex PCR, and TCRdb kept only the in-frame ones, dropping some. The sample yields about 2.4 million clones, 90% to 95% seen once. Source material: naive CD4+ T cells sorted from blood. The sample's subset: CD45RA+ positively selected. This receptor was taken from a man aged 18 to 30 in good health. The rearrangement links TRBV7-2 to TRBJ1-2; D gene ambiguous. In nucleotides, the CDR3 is TGTGCCAGCAGCTCCCCTAGGGCCCACACCTTC. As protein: CASSSPRAHTF.